Shown below are 17 T cell receptor beta chains from a single sample sequenced in a study of molecular identifiers for immune sequencing clone quantification. TCRdb fed the PCR reads into MiXCR, producing one record per CDR3 protein. Of some 320,000 distinct CDR3 sequences listed, about 21% were seen once; the top ten hold roughly 0.86%. The sequencing input was naive CD8+ T cells from blood, with Jurkat cell RNA spiked in. The subset denotes: FACS-sorted CD8+CD4-CCR7+CD45RA+ naive T cells. These receptors were taken from a human donor in good health. Some libraries in this study had Jurkat cell RNA spiked in.

This clonotype came up many times. The genes are TRBV4-3 and TRBJ1-2; D uncertain. Germline V gene data show CDR1 as LGHNA and CDR2 as YSLEER. The CDR3 extends over 13 amino acids. Deletions cut 6 bases from V and 4 bases from J, with 12 bases between. For the CDR3, the DNA is TGCGCCAGCAGTCCTGACATTCCCTATGGCTACACCTTC. Translated: CASSPDIPYGYTF.

This clonotype has at least ten counts. The V gene is TRBV6-5, the J gene TRBJ1-4, with 8 positions matching TRBD1. CDR1 and CDR2 (germline): MNHEY, SVGAGI. The CDR3 has 15 amino acids. V shed 6 bases, J shed 8 bases, and the junction held 11 bases outside the gene matches. The CDR3 loop is CASRKGDRGYEKLFF. The CDR3 DNA reads as TGTGCCAGCAGAAAGGGAGACAGGGGATACGAAAAACTGTTTTTT.

About this clonotype: This may stem from a read error, because a much larger clone lies one nucleotide away. The chain has TRBV6-5 and TRBJ2-7; possible D gene TRBD1, 5 bases. V lost 0 bases and J lost 5, with 17 bases in between. The CDR3 extends over 16 amino acids. Germline loops: CDR1 MNHEY, CDR2 SVGAGI. The CDR3 here is CASSYSFRVAGDEQYF. CDR3 DNA: TGTGCCAGCAGTTACTCGTTCAGGGTGGCTGGCGACGAGCAGTACTTC.

The sample holds a few counts of this clonotype. The CDR3 reads CATSERTSGTDTQYF. CDR3 sequence (DNA): TGTGCCACCAGTGAGCGGACTAGCGGTACAGATACGCAGTATTTT. The genes are TRBV24-1 and TRBJ2-3, with 10 bases aligning to TRBD2. CDR3 size: 15 residues. CDR1 is KGHDR and CDR2 is SFDVKD in the germline V gene. V lost 4 bases to trimming and J lost 3 bases; unmatched junction nucleotides: 3.

A remark on this clonotype: Sequence at one end of the junction differs from germline and may be a read error. This chain connects TRBV7-9 to TRBJ2-3, with D tentatively TRBD2 (6 bases). Germline V CDR1 and CDR2: SEHNR, FQNEAQ (reference sequence). This CDR3 is 12 amino acids long. CDR3 DNA: TGTGCCAGCAGCTTCTTAGCGGAGACGCAGTGTTTT. This encodes CASSFLAETQCF.

This clonotype was detected many times. The chain uses TRBV7-9 and TRBJ1-4; 7 nucleotides line up with TRBD1. With V trimmed by 4 bases and J by 0 bases, 5 bases remained unmatched. Per the germline V gene, CDR1 is SEHNR and CDR2 is FQNEAQ (reference sequence). The CDR3 spans 16 residues. The chain's CDR3 is CASSSGQTPTNEKLFF. CDR3 coding DNA: TGTGCCAGCAGCTCGGGACAGACTCCAACTAATGAAAAACTGTTTTTT. Looking up the rest from reference TRBV7-9 and TRBJ1-4 gives the full variable domain: DTGVSQNPRHKITKRGQNVTFRCDPISEHNRLYWYRQTLGQGPEFLTYFQNEAQLEKSRLLSDRFSAERPKGSFSTLEIQRTEQGDSAMYLCASSSGQTPTNEKLFFGSGTQLSVL.

This clonotype was recorded once. It may be a read error: a sequence one base away is much more abundant. The chain employs TRBV7-6 and TRBJ2-3; 10 nucleotides line up with TRBD1. The CDR3 contains 16 residues. Germline CDR1 is SGHVS and CDR2 is FNYEAQ. CDR3 bases: TGTGCCAGCAGCTACCAGACAGGGGGCATCACAGATACGCTGTATTTT. It encodes CASSYQTGGITDTLYF.

The chain is built from TRBV20-1 and TRBJ2-7; no definite D call. Trimming took 5 bases from V and 4 from J, leaving 12 bases between them. The CDR3 is made up of 12 amino acids. From germline, CDR1 is DFQATT and CDR2 SNEGSKA (reference sequence). CDR3 DNA sequence: TGCAGTGCTCGAAATAAGGATTACGAGCAGTACTTC. Translating it yields CSARNKDYEQYF.

This clonotype was seen only a few times. The chain joins TRBV6-5 to TRBJ1-1; perhaps TRBD1 as D (6 bases). This CDR3 has 13 amino acids. The V gene lost 5 bases and the J gene lost 4 bases, with 11 bases spanning the gap. Per germline, CDR1 MNHEY and CDR2 SVGAGI. The CDR3 sequence: CASSKLGGTEAFF. CDR3 in DNA: TGTGCCAGCAGTAAGCTAGGGGGCACTGAAGCTTTCTTT.

The rearrangement joins TRBV7-9 to TRBJ2-7; D is undetermined. Germline values: CDR1 SEHNR, CDR2 FQNEAQ (reference sequence). The germline V and J ends were trimmed by 1 base and 3 bases, with 7 bases remaining between them. The length of the CDR3 is 13 residues. The CDR3 nucleotides are TGTGCCAGCAGCTTAGGGACCCGCTACGAGCAGTACTTC. Protein: CASSLGTRYEQYF.

This chain joins TRBV27 and TRBJ2-7, with TRBD1 matching over 7 bases. The CDR3 loop spans 23 amino acids. Germline V CDR1 and CDR2: MNHEY, SMNVEV (reference sequence). Losses at the gene ends were 4 bases for V and 0 bases for J; bases not matched to a gene: 30. The CDR3 spells CASSYFRKKKILGRGSDSYEQYF. CDR3 bases: TGTGCCAGCAGTTATTTCCGAAAGAAGAAAATCCTCGGCAGGGGGTCGGACTCCTACGAGCAGTACTTC.

This clonotype has more than one count but fewer than ten. This chain joins TRBV7-2 and TRBJ2-2; D gene uncertain. Between the trimmed V and J ends, which lost 5 bases and 8 bases, there was a span of 12 bases. Germline lookup yields CDR1 SGHTA and CDR2 FQGNSA. The CDR3 loop spans 13 amino acids. CDR3 nucleotides: TGTGCCAGCAGCCCAGCAAGGCGAGGGGAGCTGTTTTTT. It codes for CASSPARRGELFF.

This clonotype was seen many times. The chain recombines TRBV20-1 with TRBJ1-1; tentatively, D is TRBD1 (5 bases). V lost 3 bases and J lost 0, with 11 bases in between. The CDR3 has 14 amino acids. Germline V gene sequence: CDR1 DFQATT, CDR2 SNEGSKA (reference sequence). The CDR3 nucleotides are TGCAGTGCTAGCACGACAGCCATGAACACTGAAGCTTTCTTT. It specifies CSASTTAMNTEAFF.

This sequence joins TRBV12-3 or TRBV12-4 and TRBJ2-7; maybe TRBD2 (6 bases). The CDR3 has 12 amino acids. Trimming stripped 7 bases from V and 1 base from J, with 8 bases between. The CDR3, as DNA: TGTGCCAGCATGGGGGGTTCCTACGAGCAGTACTTC. Encoded protein: CASMGGSYEQYF.

The CDR3 sequence is CASRAGNPAGNIQYF. For the CDR3, the DNA is TGTGCCAGTAGGGCCGGGAACCCAGCCGGAAACATTCAGTACTTC. V and J are TRBV19 and TRBJ2-4; possibly TRBD2 for D (5 bases). The CDR3 totals 15 residues. V was clipped by 6 bases and J by 6 bases, with 18 bases between them. Germline CDR1 is LNHDA and CDR2 is SQIVND (reference sequence).

Concerning this clonotype: A read error may be the cause here, since a much bigger clone is one base away. This CDR3 fails to terminate in the conserved phenylalanine or tryptophan, so it likely reflects a read error. V gene TRBV12-3 or TRBV12-4 combines with J gene TRBJ1-1; D gene unclear. The CDR3 has 12 residues. The V gene lost 7 bases and the J gene lost 3 bases, with 9 bases spanning the gap. The CDR3 sequence is CASKNRDTEAFL. The DNA of the CDR3 is TGTGCCAGCAAAAATCGCGACACTGAAGCTTTCCTT.

This sequence joins TRBV18 and TRBJ2-2; no clear D gene. Trimming removed 3 bases at V and 2 bases at J, with 7 bases between. CDR1 and CDR2 from the germline V gene are KGHSH and LQKENI. The CDR3 is 14 amino acids. This CDR3 is CASSPSGNTGELFF. The CDR3 coding sequence is TGTGCCAGCTCACCGTCAGGCAACACCGGGGAGCTGTTTTTT.